These 22 T cell receptor beta chains were all obtained from the same sample, sequenced in a study of blood T cell repertoires in COVID-19. Assay: immunoSEQ multiplex PCR; the TCRdb copy retains only in-frame clones and omits some. The repertoire has about 73,000 clones, approximately 88% of them found once; the top ten carry over 2%. What was sequenced was peripheral blood. These receptors were collected from a man older than 75 with active or convalescent COVID-19.

The chain carries TRBV5-1 and TRBJ1-4; D call uncertain. Looked up from germline, CDR1 is SGHRS and CDR2 is YFSETQ. Trimming stripped 0 bases from V and 4 bases from J, with 10 bases between. The CDR3 contains 15 residues. CDR3: CASSLDGLSNEKLFF. The CDR3 DNA follows: TGCGCCAGCAGCTTGGATGGTCTGAGTAATGAAAAACTGTTTTTT.

V and J are TRBV19 and TRBJ2-7, with TRBD1 matching 9 bases. Trimming at V came to 6 bases and at J to 5 bases, leaving 11 bases not matched to a gene. In germline, CDR1 is LNHDA, CDR2 SQIVND (reference sequence). The CDR3 covers 15 residues. DNA for the CDR3: TGTGCCAGTAGCCCCTACAGGGGGCGTAGCGACGAGCAGTACTTC. Its protein is CASSPYRGRSDEQYF. Filled out from reference TRBV19 and TRBJ2-7, the complete variable domain reads DGGITQSPKYLFRKEGQNVTLSCEQNLNHDAMYWYRQDPGQGLRLIYYSQIVNDFQKGDIAEGYSVSREKKESFPLTVTSAQKNPTAFYLCASSPYRGRSDEQYFGPGTRLTVT.

The CDR3 loop is CSASQGNSNQPQHF. The CDR3 region has the DNA TGCAGTGCTAGTCAGGGGAATAGCAATCAGCCCCAGCATTTT. This rearrangement joins TRBV20-1 to TRBJ1-5, with D perhaps matching TRBD1 (6 bases). The CDR3 loop spans 14 amino acids. The V gene's germline CDR1 is DFQATT and CDR2 SNEGSKA (reference sequence). The V and J ends lost 3 bases and 0 bases respectively, with 9 bases between them.

The J gene is TRBJ2-2, the V gene TRBV5-1, with D perhaps TRBD2 (5 bases). Germline V gives CDR1 SGHRS, CDR2 YFSETQ. V lost 2 bases and J lost 6, with 14 bases in between. The CDR3 is 15 amino acids. The CDR3 reads CASSLAVRGAGELFF. CDR3 nucleotide sequence: TGCGCCAGCAGCTTAGCGGTACGGGGTGCCGGGGAGCTGTTTTTT. The complete variable domain, with remaining parts taken from reference TRBV5-1 and TRBJ2-2, reads KAGVTQTPRYLIKTRGQQVTLSCSPISGHRSVSWYQQTPGQGLQFLFEYFSETQRNKGNFPGRFSGRQFSNSRSEMNVSTLELGDSALYLCASSLAVRGAGELFFGEGSRLTVL.

This chain uses TRBV21-1 with TRBJ1-1; the table's TRBD1 call for D was not verified on the DNA. TRBV21-1 is recorded as a pseudogene. This CDR3 contains 12 residues. CDR3 in amino acids: CASHPRGTEAFF. The CDR3 coding sequence is TGTGCCAGCCACCCCAGGGGTACTGAAGCTTTCTTT.

In DNA, the CDR3 is TGTGCCAGCAGCGGACAGGGGACGGGCACAGATACGCAGTATTTT. It specifies CASSGQGTGTDTQYF. This sequence joins TRBV7-6 and TRBJ2-3, with 9 bases matching TRBD1. CDR1 and CDR2 (germline): SGHVS, FNYEAQ. The CDR3 is 15 residues long. The ends lost 5 bases at V and 1 base at J; junction bases unmatched: 4.

The chain carries TRBV6-1 and TRBJ2-1, with 12 bases identical to TRBD2. The CDR3 spans 18 residues. V gave up 3 bases and J gave up 2 bases; unmatched junction bases: 8. Per germline, CDR1 MNHNS and CDR2 SASEGT. The CDR3 loop is CASSEGRLAGVTYNEQFF. Written as DNA, the CDR3 is TGTGCCAGCAGTGAGGGGCGACTAGCGGGGGTTACCTACAATGAGCAGTTCTTC.

This clone was seen only once. The chain joins TRBV6-6 to TRBJ2-1, with D tentatively TRBD2 (6 bases). The germline V and J ends were trimmed by 8 bases and 8 bases, with 10 bases remaining between them. CDR3 length equals 11 residues. Germline V lookup: CDR1 MNHNY, CDR2 SVGAGI (reference sequence). CDR3 sequence reads: CASGGRYEQFF. CDR3 coding DNA: TGTGCCAGCGGGGGGAGGTATGAGCAGTTCTTC.

This chain joins TRBV11-2 and TRBJ2-2; a weak D match, TRBD2 (6 bases). Germline assignment: CDR1 SGHAT and CDR2 FQNNGV. The length of the CDR3 is 17 residues. V lost 5 bases and J lost 1, with 17 bases in between. The CDR3 is CASSPFLGTGNTGELFF. The CDR3 nucleotides are TGTGCCAGCAGCCCCTTCCTCGGGACTGGGAACACCGGGGAGCTGTTTTTT. Full variable domain (missing parts from reference TRBV11-2 and TRBJ2-2): EAGVAQSPRYKIIEKRQSVAFWCNPISGHATLYWYQQILGQGPKLLIQFQNNGVVDDSQLPKDRFSAERLKGVDSTLKIQPAKLEDSAVYLCASSPFLGTGNTGELFFGEGSRLTVL.

The chain is built from TRBV4-3 and TRBJ2-1; perhaps TRBD2 as D (6 bases). The V gene's germline CDR1 is LGHNA and CDR2 YSLEER. The CDR3 length is 15 residues. Trimming pared 4 bases from V and 6 bases from J, leaving 16 bases between. This CDR3 is CASSPYGSGRNEQFF. The CDR3 DNA follows: TGCGCCAGCAGCCCCTATGGTAGCGGCCGCAATGAGCAGTTCTTC.

This sequence joins TRBV2 and TRBJ1-1, with 7 bases fitting TRBD1. CDR1 SNHLY and CDR2 FYNNEI come from the germline V gene. J gave up 1 base and V 5 bases, and 4 bases lay outside the gene matches. This CDR3 has 14 amino acids. The CDR3 bases are TGTGCCAGCAGTTCACAGGGGAGGAACACTGAAGCTTTCTTT. Translated, it gives CASSSQGRNTEAFF.

V usage is TRBV11-2 and J usage is TRBJ2-3; 7 bases are shared with TRBD2. The CDR3 sequence is 15 residues long. The V and J ends lost 4 bases and 3 bases, in that order; junction bases with no gene match: 7. The germline V gene has CDR1 SGHAT and CDR2 FQNNGV. The CDR3 bases are TGTGCCAGCAGCTCGGACGGACTAGGAACAGATACGCAGTATTTT. It is translated as CASSSDGLGTDTQYF.

This clone showed up just a few times. J is TRBJ2-1 and V is TRBV5-1, with D tentatively TRBD2 (5 bases). Trimming left V 5 bases short and J 0 bases short, with 15 bases between. This CDR3 has 16 residues. Germline V gene data show CDR1 as SGHRS and CDR2 as YFSETQ. CDR3 protein: CASRVGEGSSYNEQFF. In DNA form, the CDR3 reads TGCGCCAGCAGGGTGGGCGAGGGTAGCTCCTACAATGAGCAGTTCTTC.

This chain links TRBV11-2 with TRBJ1-2; possibly TRBD1 for D (5 bases). The V end lost 6 bases, the J end lost 4 bases, and 21 bases lay between the germline ends. Germline CDR1 SGHAT, CDR2 FQNNGV. This CDR3 has 16 amino acids. The CDR3 nucleotides are TGTGCCAGCAGTTCATCCAGGGTCCCAATTTCCTATGGCTACACCTTC. It codes for CASSSSRVPISYGYTF.

This clone was found a few times. This chain links TRBV30 with TRBJ1-1; D is ambiguous. The CDR3 is 14 residues long. Germline lookup yields CDR1 GTSNPN and CDR2 SVGIG (reference sequence). V lost 2 bases, J lost 0 bases, and 10 bases lay in between. The CDR3 loop is CAWSSGNMNTEAFF. The CDR3 bases are TGTGCCTGGAGTTCGGGGAACATGAACACTGAAGCTTTCTTT. Drawing the rest from reference TRBV30 and TRBJ1-1, the complete variable domain is SQTIHQWPATLVQPVGSPLSLECTVEGTSNPNLYWYRQAAGRGLQLLFYSVGIGQISSEVPQNLSASRPQDRQFILSSKKLLLSDSGFYLCAWSSGNMNTEAFFGQGTRLTVV.

This chain connects TRBV19 to TRBJ1-2; 7 positions agree with TRBD1. This CDR3 has 14 amino acids. V lost 5 bases and J lost 5; bases outside the gene matches: 8. Germline CDR1 reads LNHDA; CDR2 reads SQIVND (reference sequence). The CDR3 is CASSSGGQRYGYTF. In nucleotides, the CDR3 is TGTGCCAGTAGTTCCGGGGGACAGCGTTATGGCTACACCTTC.

The chain combines TRBV2 with TRBJ1-6, with 9 bases matching TRBD1. The V and J ends lost 4 bases and 7 bases, in that order; junction bases with no gene match: 5. The CDR3 is made up of 15 amino acids. Germline lookup yields CDR1 SNHLY and CDR2 FYNNEI. The CDR3 region is CASSGGTGQNSPLHF. The CDR3, as DNA: TGTGCCAGCAGTGGAGGGACAGGGCAAAATTCACCCCTCCACTTT.

The chain employs TRBV5-4 and TRBJ2-7; 8 positions agree with TRBD1. Germline CDR1 and CDR2: SGHNT and YYREEE (reference sequence). The CDR3 runs 15 residues. J gave up 5 bases and V 1 base, and 8 bases lay outside the gene matches. The CDR3 reads CASSLTGQGSDEQYF. CDR3 coding DNA: TGTGCCAGCAGCTTGACCGGACAGGGTAGCGACGAGCAGTACTTC.

The V and J genes are TRBV5-1 and TRBJ2-7, with a weak D call TRBD1 (6 bases). V shed 4 bases and J shed 3 bases, with 14 bases lying between them. The germline V gene encodes CDR1 SGHRS and CDR2 YFSETQ. This CDR3 has 14 amino acids. The CDR3 here is CASSAQTGNYEQYF. The CDR3 region has the DNA TGCGCCAGCAGCGCACAGACAGGAAACTACGAGCAGTACTTC.

The V and J genes are TRBV9 and TRBJ2-2; 8 bases agree with TRBD1. Germline V gives CDR1 SGDLS, CDR2 YYNGEE. The CDR3 is made up of 16 amino acids. V dropped 3 bases and J dropped 6; count of bases not matched to a gene: 10. In DNA form, the CDR3 reads TGTGCCAGCAGCGCCCCCGACAGGGGTCAGTCCGGGGAGCTGTTTTTT. Translation: CASSAPDRGQSGELFF.

The chain couples TRBV2 to TRBJ1-5; tentative D call: TRBD1 (6 bases). Trimming removed 6 bases from V and 1 base from J, with 7 bases in between. The CDR3 contains 13 residues. In germline, CDR1 is SNHLY, CDR2 FYNNEI. CDR3 nucleotides: TGTGCCAGCAGACAGGGAAGCAATCAGCCCCAGCATTTT. Its protein product is CASRQGSNQPQHF.

The chain carries TRBV5-6 and TRBJ2-3, with TRBD1 matching 7 bases. With V trimmed by 3 bases and J by 0 bases, 7 bases remained unmatched. CDR3 length: 16 residues. The germline V gene encodes CDR1 SGHDT and CDR2 YYEEEE. For the CDR3, the DNA is TGTGCCAGCAGCTATTGGTGGACAGGAAGCACAGATACGCAGTATTTT. Its translation is CASSYWWTGSTDTQYF.